The 10 T cell receptor beta chains in this list originate from one sample, sequenced in a study of radiation and T cells in renal cell carcinoma. Generated by immunoSEQ multiplex PCR, the TCRdb table keeps only in-frame clones and is missing some. Of some 100,000 clones in the sample, around 83% were seen once. The time point denotes: blood 4 weeks post-SBRT, at nephrectomy. The sample's treatment: 15 Gy SBRT to primary tumor, nephrectomy 4 weeks later. The sequencing used blood, collected from a patient whose treatment included radiotherapy and nephrectomy. Receptors originate from a man aged 55-75 years with renal cell carcinoma.

The rearrangement joins TRBV19 to TRBJ2-7, with a possible D match to TRBD1 (6 bases). V shed 5 bases and J shed 4 bases, with 12 bases lying between them. The germline CDR1 and CDR2 sequences are LNHDA and SQIVND (reference sequence). The CDR3 runs to 13 residues. CDR3 nucleotides: TGTGCCAGTAGTGGCCAGGGGTCATACGAGCAGTACTTC. Translating it yields CASSGQGSYEQYF.

This chain joins TRBV7-8 and TRBJ2-7; 9 bases match TRBD1. CDR3 length equals 15 residues. After removal of 0 bases from V and 4 bases from J, the junction contained 4 bases not matched to a gene. Germline CDR1 reads SGHVS; CDR2 reads FQNEAQ. Here the CDR3 reads CASSLARGTGYEQYF. The CDR3 bases are TGTGCCAGCAGCTTAGCGCGTGGGACAGGGTACGAGCAGTACTTC.

V and J are TRBV10-3 and TRBJ2-7, with TRBD2 matching over 10 bases. V dropped 6 bases and J dropped 0; count of bases not matched to a gene: 2. This CDR3 region has 14 residues. Germline V gene lookup returns CDR1 ENHRY and CDR2 SYGVKD. CDR3 DNA sequence: TGTGCCATCAGCGGACTAGCGGACTCCTACGAGCAGTACTTC. Its translation: CAISGLADSYEQYF.

The rearrangement links TRBV7-9 to TRBJ2-5; no definite D call. V was clipped by 5 bases and J by 5 bases, with 9 bases between them. The CDR3 consists of 12 residues. Germline CDR1 reads SEHNR; CDR2 reads FQNEAQ (reference sequence). The CDR3 region is CASSPLRETQYF. The CDR3 bases are TGTGCCAGCAGCCCCCTGCGGGAGACCCAGTACTTC.

This sequence joins TRBV20-1 and TRBJ1-2; tentative D call: TRBD1 (6 bases). Germline V gives CDR1 DFQATT, CDR2 SNEGSKA (reference sequence). CDR3 size: 11 residues. The CDR3 bases are TGCAAGGCCCAGGGGAACTATGGCTACACCTTC. It specifies CKAQGNYGYTF.

V usage is TRBV5-1 and J usage is TRBJ1-5; a weak D match, TRBD1 (6 bases). The CDR3 is 14 amino acids. V dropped 5 bases and J dropped 0 bases, with 9 bases sitting between them. Germline CDR1 SGHRS, CDR2 YFSETQ. The CDR3 DNA is TGCGCCAGCAGTACAGGGAATAGCAATCAGCCCCAGCATTTT. It encodes CASSTGNSNQPQHF.

The V and J genes are TRBV9 and TRBJ2-2, with D tentatively TRBD2 (5 bases). Trimming removed 4 bases at V and 6 bases at J, with 19 bases between. The germline CDR1 and CDR2 sequences are SGDLS and YYNGEE. The CDR3 runs 16 residues. This CDR3 reads CASSFGLSPSPGELFF. The CDR3 DNA sequence: TGTGCCAGCAGCTTTGGACTCTCCCCTTCCCCCGGGGAGCTGTTTTTT. Full variable domain (rest looked up from reference TRBV9 and TRBJ2-2): DSGVTQTPKHLITATGQRVTLRCSPRSGDLSVYWYQQSLDQGLQFLIQYYNGEERAKGNILERFSAQQFPDLHSELNLSSLELGDSALYFCASSFGLSPSPGELFFGEGSRLTVL.

The genes are TRBV10-2 and TRBJ2-1, with D uncertain. Trimming pared 4 bases from V and 8 bases from J, leaving 6 bases between. The CDR3 extends over 11 amino acids. Germline V gives CDR1 WSHSY, CDR2 SAAADI. CDR3 nucleotides: TGCGCCAGCAGTGTCCAACATGAGCAGTTCTTC. It translates to CASSVQHEQFF.

This chain connects TRBV7-9 to TRBJ2-7; D is perhaps TRBD2 (5 bases). CDR1 is SEHNR, CDR2 FQNEAQ, per germline (reference sequence). The CDR3 spans 16 residues. V lost 3 bases to trimming and J lost 2 bases, with 17 bases between them. The CDR3 DNA reads TGTGCCAGCAGCTTGGGCCGATCGGGAATTACCTACGAGCAGTACTTC. Encoded protein: CASSLGRSGITYEQYF.

The gene calls are TRBV2 and TRBJ2-2; 9 nucleotides match TRBD2. Germline CDR1 reads SNHLY; CDR2 reads FYNNEI. This CDR3 region has 14 residues. After removal of 6 bases from V and 9 bases from J, the junction contained 8 bases not matched to a gene. Written as DNA, the CDR3 is TGTGCCAGCAGCCTAGCGGGATCGGTCCGGGAGCTGTTTTTT. Encoded protein: CASSLAGSVRELFF.